This T cell receptor (beta chain) appears in the sequencing data of a study of T cell responses to AZD1222 COVID-19 vaccine. Across the study: Whether given at about 4 or about 12 weeks, second doses were pooled. Study-wide results and caveats: Vaccine-associated CD4 TCRs spanned spike, dominant at 160-218 and 743-854. Sampling captured repertoires only after the peak T cell response.

Per germline, CDR1 MNHEY and CDR2 SMNVEV (reference sequence). The CDR3 runs 17 residues. J lost 5 bases, V lost 4 bases, and 14 bases had no gene match. This clone came up once. Antigen: not known. The repertoire was sequenced with immunoSEQ multiplex PCR; TCRdb's copy has only in-frame clones and lacks some. The sample carries about 120,000 clones, roughly 87% recorded once. This chain joins TRBV27 and TRBJ1-5; 7 bases agree with TRBD1. This TCR came from an adult in good health. Here the sequenced sample was peripheral blood, taken on day 0 of AZD1222 vaccination. CDR3 DNA: TGTGCCAGCAGTTCAATAAAAGCAGGGGGTGTGTATCAGCCCCAGCATTTT. Amino acids: CASSSIKAGGVYQPQHF.